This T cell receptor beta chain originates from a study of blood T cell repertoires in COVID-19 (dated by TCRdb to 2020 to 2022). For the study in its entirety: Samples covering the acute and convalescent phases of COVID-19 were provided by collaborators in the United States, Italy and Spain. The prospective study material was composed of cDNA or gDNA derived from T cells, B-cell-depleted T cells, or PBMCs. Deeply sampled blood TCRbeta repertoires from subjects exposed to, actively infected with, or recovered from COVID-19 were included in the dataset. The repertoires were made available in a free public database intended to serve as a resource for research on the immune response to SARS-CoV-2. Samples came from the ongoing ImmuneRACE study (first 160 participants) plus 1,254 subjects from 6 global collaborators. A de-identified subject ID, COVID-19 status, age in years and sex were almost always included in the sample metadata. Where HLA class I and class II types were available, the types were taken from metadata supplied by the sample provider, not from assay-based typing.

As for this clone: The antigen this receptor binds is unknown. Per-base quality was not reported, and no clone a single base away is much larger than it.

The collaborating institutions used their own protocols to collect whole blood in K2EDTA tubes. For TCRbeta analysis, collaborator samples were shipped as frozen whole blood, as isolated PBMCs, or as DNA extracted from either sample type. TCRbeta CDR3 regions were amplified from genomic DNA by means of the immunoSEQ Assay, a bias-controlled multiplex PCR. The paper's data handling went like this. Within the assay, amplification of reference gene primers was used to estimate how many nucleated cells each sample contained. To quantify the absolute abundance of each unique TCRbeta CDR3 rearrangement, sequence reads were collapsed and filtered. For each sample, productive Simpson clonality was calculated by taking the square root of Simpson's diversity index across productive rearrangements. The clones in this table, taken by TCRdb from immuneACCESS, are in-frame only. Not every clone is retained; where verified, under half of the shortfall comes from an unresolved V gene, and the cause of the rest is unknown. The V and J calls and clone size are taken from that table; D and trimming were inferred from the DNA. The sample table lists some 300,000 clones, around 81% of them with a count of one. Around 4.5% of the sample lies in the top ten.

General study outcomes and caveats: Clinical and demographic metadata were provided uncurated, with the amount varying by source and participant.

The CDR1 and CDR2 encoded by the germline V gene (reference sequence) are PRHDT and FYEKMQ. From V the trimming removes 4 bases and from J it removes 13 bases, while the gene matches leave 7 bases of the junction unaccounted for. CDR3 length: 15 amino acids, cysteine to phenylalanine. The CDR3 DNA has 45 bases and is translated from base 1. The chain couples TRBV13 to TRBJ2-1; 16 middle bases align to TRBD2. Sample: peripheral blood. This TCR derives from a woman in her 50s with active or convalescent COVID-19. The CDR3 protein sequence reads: CASSSGTSGRALQFF. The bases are TGTGCCAGCAGCTCCGGGACTAGCGGGAGGGCCCTCCAGTTCTTC.